These T cell receptor beta chains were read from a single sample in a study of CD8+ T cells in alopecia areata. Measured with immunoSEQ multiplex PCR; TCRdb has only the in-frame clones, and not every one. The sample includes about 250,000 clones, 60% seen only once; the top ten take 0.8% to 1%. This specimen was CD4+ T cells sorted from blood, taken around week 54, from a patient treated with tofacitinib. The receptors shown here come from a human donor with alopecia areata. The CDR3 runs from the conserved cysteine through the conserved F or W. D genes are given only for firm matches. Rows may omit the clone size; those that give it use once, few, many or a size class.

clone size: -
D gene: -
J gene: TRBJ1-1
V gene: TRBV5-4
CDR3 protein: CASSPELRGTEAFF
CDR3 DNA: TGTGCCAGCAGCCCCGAGCTTCGGGGCACTGAAGCTTTCTTT

clone size: few
D gene: TRBD1
J gene: TRBJ1-4
V gene: TRBV4-1
CDR3 protein: CASSRTGRDEKLFF
CDR3 DNA: TGCGCCAGCAGCAGGACAGGTAGAGATGAAAAACTGTTTTTT

clone size: -
D gene: TRBD1
J gene: TRBJ1-6
V gene: TRBV30
CDR3 protein: CAWSVSGQRPSPLHF
CDR3 DNA: TGTGCCTGGAGTGTATCGGGACAGAGACCTTCACCCCTCCACTTT

clone size: -
D gene: -
J gene: TRBJ1-2
V gene: TRBV29-1
CDR3 protein: CSVETGPNYGYTF
CDR3 DNA: TGCAGCGTTGAGACGGGCCCCAACTATGGCTACACCTTC

clone size: -
D gene: TRBD1
J gene: TRBJ1-5
V gene: TRBV19
CDR3 protein: CASRGLTGKDQPQHF
CDR3 DNA: TGTGCCAGTAGGGGGCTGACAGGGAAGGATCAGCCCCAGCATTTT

clone size: -
D gene: -
J gene: TRBJ2-1
V gene: TRBV9
CDR3 protein: CASSLIRGTQFF
CDR3 DNA: TGTGCCAGCAGCTTGATACGGGGGACCCAGTTCTTC

clone size: few
D gene: -
J gene: TRBJ1-6
V gene: TRBV10-3
CDR3 protein: CAIGPGNNSPLHF
CDR3 DNA: TGTGCCATCGGCCCAGGGAATAATTCACCCCTCCACTTT

clone size: -
D gene: -
J gene: TRBJ1-1
V gene: TRBV5-1
CDR3 protein: CASSLGEGTEAFF
CDR3 DNA: TGCGCCAGCAGCTTGGGGGAGGGCACTGAAGCTTTCTTT

clone size: -
D gene: TRBD1
J gene: TRBJ1-1
V gene: TRBV29-1
CDR3 protein: CSVVRNRGLPWLNTEAFF
CDR3 DNA: TGCAGCGTTGTAAGGAACAGGGGCCTACCTTGGCTGAACACTGAAGCTTTCTTT

clone size: -
D gene: -
J gene: TRBJ1-5
V gene: TRBV5-1
CDR3 protein: CASSLDLNQPQHF
CDR3 DNA: TGCGCCAGCAGCTTGGACCTCAATCAGCCCCAGCATTTT

clone size: many
D gene: TRBD1
J gene: TRBJ2-7
V gene: TRBV7-2
CDR3 protein: CASSPGGRLGTGVYEQYF
CDR3 DNA: TGTGCCAGCAGCCCAGGGGGTAGGTTAGGGACAGGGGTCTACGAGCAGTACTTC

clone size: -
D gene: -
J gene: TRBJ1-1
V gene: TRBV30
CDR3 protein: CAWKGAFF
CDR3 DNA: TGTGCCTGGAAGGGAGCTTTCTTT

clone size: -
D gene: -
J gene: TRBJ2-5
V gene: TRBV27
CDR3 protein: CASSPAWAETQYF
CDR3 DNA: TGTGCCAGCAGTCCAGCCTGGGCAGAGACCCAGTACTTC

clone size: -
D gene: -
J gene: TRBJ2-7
V gene: TRBV30
CDR3 protein: CAWRAPGAAAEYF
CDR3 DNA: TGTGCCTGGAGGGCCCCGGGGGCTGCGGCGGAGTACTTC

clone size: -
D gene: -
J gene: TRBJ2-5
V gene: TRBV29-1
CDR3 protein: CSVVGVKGQQETQYF
CDR3 DNA: TGCAGCGTTGTTGGGGTTAAGGGACAACAAGAGACCCAGTACTTC

clone size: -
D gene: TRBD2
J gene: TRBJ2-5
V gene: TRBV15
CDR3 protein: CATSSRGTSVFGWETQYF
CDR3 DNA: TGTGCCACCAGCAGTCGCGGGACTAGCGTATTCGGATGGGAGACCCAGTACTTC

clone size: few
D gene: TRBD1
J gene: TRBJ2-3
V gene: TRBV2
CDR3 protein: CAGRDRVGTDTQYF
CDR3 DNA: TGTGCCGGAAGGGACAGGGTAGGGACAGATACGCAGTATTTT

clone size: -
D gene: TRBD1
J gene: TRBJ2-7
V gene: TRBV30
CDR3 protein: CAWSTLRTGADEQYF
CDR3 DNA: TGTGCCTGGAGTACCCTGAGGACAGGGGCCGACGAGCAGTACTTC

clone size: -
D gene: -
J gene: TRBJ1-3
V gene: TRBV11-1
CDR3 protein: CASSRGMVGNTIYF
CDR3 DNA: TGTGCCAGCAGCCGGGGGATGGTTGGAAACACCATATATTTT

clone size: -
D gene: TRBD2
J gene: TRBJ2-3
V gene: TRBV19
CDR3 protein: CASSPRLAVVTDTQYF
CDR3 DNA: TGTGCCAGTAGTCCTCGACTAGCGGTTGTCACAGATACGCAGTATTTT

clone size: -
D gene: -
J gene: TRBJ1-5
V gene: TRBV30
CDR3 protein: CAWRGPPDQPQHF
CDR3 DNA: TGTGCCTGGCGGGGACCGCCTGATCAGCCCCAGCATTTT

clone size: -
D gene: -
J gene: TRBJ1-5
V gene: TRBV29-1
CDR3 protein: CSVVSFPNQPQHF
CDR3 DNA: TGCAGCGTTGTGTCCTTCCCCAATCAGCCCCAGCATTTT

clone size: once
D gene: -
J gene: TRBJ2-6
V gene: TRBV2
CDR3 protein: CASSELKTGANVLTF
CDR3 DNA: TGTGCCAGCAGTGAACTAAAAACTGGGGCCAACGTCCTGACTTTC

clone size: few
D gene: -
J gene: TRBJ2-2
V gene: TRBV10-3
CDR3 protein: CAISDGTRNTGELFF
CDR3 DNA: TGTGCCATCAGTGACGGGACACGGAACACCGGGGAGCTGTTTTTT

clone size: -
D gene: -
J gene: TRBJ2-7
V gene: TRBV6-5
CDR3 protein: CASKPSNGRQVGQYF
CDR3 DNA: TGTGCCAGCAAGCCTTCTAACGGACGACAGGTCGGGCAGTACTTC

clone size: -
D gene: TRBD2
J gene: TRBJ2-5
V gene: TRBV25-1
CDR3 protein: CASSRKRGVMETQYF
CDR3 DNA: TGTGCCAGCAGTAGGAAGCGGGGGGTCATGGAGACCCAGTACTTC

clone size: -
D gene: TRBD1
J gene: TRBJ1-2
V gene: TRBV5-8
CDR3 protein: CAIPGGAGLNYGYTF
CDR3 DNA: TGTGCCATCCCAGGGGGGGCCGGCTTAAACTATGGCTACACCTTC

clone size: -
D gene: TRBD2
J gene: TRBJ2-5
V gene: TRBV20-1
CDR3 protein: CSAGEGETQYF
CDR3 DNA: TGCAGTGCCGGGGAGGGAGAGACCCAGTACTTC

clone size: once
D gene: -
J gene: TRBJ2-6
V gene: TRBV5-4
CDR3 protein: CASSLAGANVLTF
CDR3 DNA: TGTGCCAGCAGCTTGGCCGGGGCCAACGTCCTGACTTTC

clone size: -
D gene: -
J gene: TRBJ2-3
V gene: TRBV30
CDR3 protein: CAWSVGLRSTDTQYF
CDR3 DNA: TGTGCCTGGAGTGTGGGGTTAAGGAGCACAGATACGCAGTATTTT

clone size: many
D gene: -
J gene: TRBJ2-5
V gene: TRBV2
CDR3 protein: CASRGTEQETQYF
CDR3 DNA: TGTGCCAGCAGGGGAACGGAACAAGAGACCCAGTACTTC

clone size: -
D gene: -
J gene: TRBJ2-7
V gene: TRBV30
CDR3 protein: CAWSVQPGAYEQYF
CDR3 DNA: TGTGCCTGGAGTGTACAGCCGGGCGCCTACGAGCAGTACTTC

clone size: -
D gene: -
J gene: TRBJ1-5
V gene: TRBV11-2
CDR3 protein: CASSPGYMDNQPQHF
CDR3 DNA: TGTGCCAGCAGCCCCGGATACATGGACAATCAGCCCCAGCATTTT

clone size: -
D gene: -
J gene: TRBJ1-2
V gene: TRBV7-9
CDR3 protein: CASSLSVRQRNYGYTF
CDR3 DNA: TGTGCCAGCAGCTTATCCGTACGACAGCGGAACTATGGCTACACCTTC

clone size: -
D gene: -
J gene: TRBJ1-6
V gene: TRBV2
CDR3 protein: CASCRQGIGSPLHF
CDR3 DNA: TGTGCCAGCTGTCGGCAGGGGATCGGGTCACCCCTCCACTTT

clone size: few
D gene: -
J gene: TRBJ1-2
V gene: TRBV2
CDR3 protein: CASSEWGYGYTF
CDR3 DNA: TGTGCCAGCAGTGAGTGGGGATATGGCTACACCTTC

clone size: few
D gene: -
J gene: TRBJ1-1
V gene: TRBV7-2
CDR3 protein: CASSLALSWTEAFF
CDR3 DNA: TGTGCCAGCAGCTTAGCGCTGAGTTGGACTGAAGCTTTCTTT